This entry is about one T cell receptor (beta chain). This clonotype was observed many times. Its antigen target is currently unknown. Per-base qualities were not stored, and no clone one base away is much larger. To synthesize cDNA, template-switch 5'RACE was performed with a primer carrying a 10-nucleotide random unique molecular identifier so that each TCR transcript was tagged. Every sequencing run covered 15-18 subjects and yielded more than 180 million TCR-beta sequences. The RNeasy kit was used to extract total RNA. TCR-beta VDJ regions were amplified with primers for the TCR constant region and the 5'RACE anchor, using the KAPA Real-time Library Amplification kit. Sample indexes and Illumina adaptors were added in a first PCR, after which library yield was increased in a second PCR. After Ampure bead purification, the TCR product of roughly 650 bp was size-selected on a 2% E-gel SizeSelection system. Before pooling, library quality was assessed on a Bioanalyzer, concentration was determined with Qubit, and library quantification was performed with the Kapa Library Quantification kit. Libraries were sequenced paired-end 2 x 150 bp on an Illumina HiSeq 2500. To increase sequence diversity, about 23-32% phiX was spiked into each library pool. Processing in the source paper ran as follows. Quality-filtered reads were processed with the UMI-based MiGEC pipeline, which removed over 75% of raw TCR sequences during error correction. VDJ genes were aligned to IMGT germline references, and clonotypes were defined by unique CDR3 amino acid sequence plus V-J genes. Clonal expansion, Shannon diversity and CDR3 relatedness were evaluated with VDJtools (CalcPairwiseDistances, ClusterSamples), while phylogenetic trees were built in CLCbio workbench. A clone was classed as expanded if it had 8 or more unique UMIs, a cutoff based on coefficient-of-variation modelling across technical triplicates. TCRdb applied fastp at Q25 and MiXCR to the public reads, then kept only in-frame beta chains. Each record represents a unique CDR3 protein, reported with the most common genes and DNA among its rows. TCRdb, rather than the study authors, made the V and J calls. For this sample there are about 80,000 distinct CDR3 sequences; about 5% appear just once. 6.5% to 9% of the sample goes to the ten largest clones.

The sample belongs to a study of neurological immune-mediated disorders (dated by TCRdb to about 2019). The study in broad terms: Of the approximately 34 multiple sclerosis patients, about 30 had relapsing-remitting MS and 3 had secondary progressive MS. Using UMI-based sequencing, the study compared peripheral blood TCR-beta repertoires from patients with HTLV-I-associated myelopathy (HAM/TSP), patients with multiple sclerosis, and healthy controls. Longitudinal samples, technical triplicates and paired sorted CD4+ and CD8+ T-cell subsets, alongside PBMC samples, were included among the approximately 110 TCR-beta libraries. Each longitudinal HAM/TSP and healthy donor was sampled at 3 time-points spaced at roughly 3-40 month intervals. The cohort comprised 68 subjects: 15 or so HAM/TSP patients, approximately 34 multiple sclerosis patients and 20 or so healthy controls.

The investigation overall reported the following: The highest TCR clonal expansion was observed in HAM/TSP patients, whereas the lowest was observed in MS patients, even when compared with healthy controls. No clinical or MRI features were associated with the MS cluster, and the authors said that larger cohorts are needed. Expanded clones from different subjects shared no identical CDR3 amino acid sequences, which suggests that TCR-beta repertoires were private in all groups. Repertoires from 18 of 34 MS patients were grouped by phylogenetic analysis into a cluster of related CDR3 sequences, suggesting a possible repertoire-level signature.

The meaning of the sample's time point label: longitudinal time-point 2. For the unsorted PBMC libraries, 2 million PBMCs were stored in RNAlater at -80 degrees C until RNA extraction and were used to generate the libraries. Multiple sclerosis patients were enrolled in a US clinical protocol under which disease progression was evaluated by magnetic resonance imaging. Peripheral blood was subjected to Ficoll-Hypaque density gradient centrifugation to isolate PBMCs, which were then cryopreserved in liquid nitrogen. CDR3 length: 14 amino acids, cysteine to phenylalanine. Of the read, only the CDR3 DNA is kept; its 42 bases are in frame from base 1. Trimming leaves V shorter by 5 bases and J shorter by 4 bases, with the junction holding 5 bases beyond the gene matches. Taken from the germline V gene, the CDR1 and CDR2 loops are SGHTA and FQGNSA.

The sequence joins TRBV7-2 to TRBJ2-1; 7 bases in the middle match TRBD2. Sequencing was carried out using PBMCs. This TCR was recovered from a woman aged 60-70 years with multiple sclerosis. The DNA reads TGTGCCAGCAGCCTGGGGGGGGGGTACAATGAGCAGTTCTTC. Protein translation: CASSLGGGYNEQFF.